This paragraph covers one T cell receptor beta chain sequence. Produced via immunoSEQ multiplex PCR; TCRdb's table is partial and in-frame only. This table holds hundreds of thousands of clones, about 61% found once. This specimen belongs to a study of cytotoxic CD8 clonotypes in ibrutinib-treated CLL. There are 16 residues in the CDR3. V lost 0 bases and J lost 3, with 12 bases in between. Germline CDR1 is SQVTM and CDR2 is ANQGSEA. V is TRBV29-1 and J is TRBJ2-6; D possibly corresponds to TRBD2 (6 bases). This TCR was sampled from a human donor with chronic lymphocytic leukemia. Sequences were derived from PBMCs, sampled after 36 months of ibrutinib treatment. The CDR3 reads CSVEEAGFVGANVLTF. CDR3 nucleotide sequence: TGCAGCGTTGAAGAGGCGGGATTCGTTGGGGCCAACGTCCTGACTTTC.